This T cell receptor (beta chain) stems from a study of OX40 agonist ivuxolimab in advanced cancers. Germline-derived CDR1 and CDR2 are MGHRA and YSYEKL. With 3 bases removed from V and 6 bases from J, the gap between germline ends came to 12 bases. The CDR3 extends over 14 amino acids. A note on this clone: The same CDR3 also results from other DNA sequences found in this sample.

TCRdb's table, derived via immunoSEQ multiplex PCR, lists solely in-frame clones and lacks some. This table holds around 57,000 clones, approximately 92% found once. This sequence originates from an adult with an advanced solid tumor such as melanoma, head and neck, liver or kidney cancer. Sequenced here: CD4+ or CD8+ T cells sorted from blood, sampled in a trial of the OX40 agonist ivuxolimab. The chain has TRBV4-1 and TRBJ1-5; D is possibly TRBD1 (6 bases). The CDR3 sequence: CASSQYTGSQPQHF. DNA for the CDR3: TGCGCCAGCAGCCAGTATACAGGGAGTCAGCCCCAGCATTTT.